This T cell receptor beta chain was captured by sequencing in a study of blood T cell repertoires in COVID-19. Study as a whole: Spain, Italy and the United States supplied samples that represented acute and convalescent COVID-19. Nucleic acid was either cDNA or gDNA, and it came from T cells, B-cell-depleted T cells, or PBMCs.

CDR1 MNHEY and CDR2 SVGEGT come from the germline V gene. This CDR3 is built from 15 residues. V was shortened by 4 bases and J by 0 bases, with 12 bases between the two germline ends. Original analysis: Researchers report that nucleated cell counts were estimated from reference gene primer amplification. Only in-frame clones appear in the TCRdb table, and some are missing; sequencing was by immunoSEQ multiplex PCR. V and J calls and clone size are as listed in that table; D and trimming were resolved from the DNA. This table has fewer than 300,000 clones, over 80% appearing once. The sequence came from a woman in her seventies with active or convalescent COVID-19. Material for sequencing was peripheral blood. The J gene is TRBJ1-1, the V gene TRBV6-2 or TRBV6-3, with D possibly being TRBD1 (6 bases). The CDR3: CASSSQGAMNTEAFF. CDR3 in DNA: TGTGCCAGCAGTTCACAGGGCGCCATGAACACTGAAGCTTTCTTT.